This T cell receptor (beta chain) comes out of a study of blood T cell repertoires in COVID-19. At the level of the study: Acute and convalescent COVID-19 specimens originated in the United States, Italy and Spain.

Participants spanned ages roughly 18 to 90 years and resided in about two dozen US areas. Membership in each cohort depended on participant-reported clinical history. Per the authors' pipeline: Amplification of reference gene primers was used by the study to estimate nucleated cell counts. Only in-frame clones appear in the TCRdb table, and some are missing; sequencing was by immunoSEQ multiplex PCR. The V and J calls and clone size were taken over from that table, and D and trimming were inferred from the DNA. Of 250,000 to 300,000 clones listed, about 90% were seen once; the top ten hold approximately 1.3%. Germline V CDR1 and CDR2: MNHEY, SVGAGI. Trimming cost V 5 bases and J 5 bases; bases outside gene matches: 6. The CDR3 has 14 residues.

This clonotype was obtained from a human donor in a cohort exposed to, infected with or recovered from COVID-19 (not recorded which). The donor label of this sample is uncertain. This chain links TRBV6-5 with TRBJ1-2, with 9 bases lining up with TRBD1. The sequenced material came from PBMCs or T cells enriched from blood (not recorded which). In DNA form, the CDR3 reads TGTGCCAGCAGTCTCGACAGGGGGTTTTATGGCTACACCTTC. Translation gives CASSLDRGFYGYTF.